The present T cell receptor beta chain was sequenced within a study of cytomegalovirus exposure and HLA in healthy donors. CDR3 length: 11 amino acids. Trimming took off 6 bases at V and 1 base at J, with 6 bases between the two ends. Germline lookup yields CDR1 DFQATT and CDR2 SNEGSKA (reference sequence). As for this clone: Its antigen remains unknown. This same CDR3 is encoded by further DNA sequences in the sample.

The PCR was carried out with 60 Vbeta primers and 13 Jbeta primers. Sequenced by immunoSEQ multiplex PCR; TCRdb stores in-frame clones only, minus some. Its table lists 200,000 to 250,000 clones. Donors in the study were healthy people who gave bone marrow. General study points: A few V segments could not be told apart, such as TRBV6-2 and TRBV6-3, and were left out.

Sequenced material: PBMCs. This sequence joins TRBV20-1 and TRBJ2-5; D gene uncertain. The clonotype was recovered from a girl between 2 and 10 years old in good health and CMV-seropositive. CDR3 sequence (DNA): TGCAGTGCCTCCCCCCAAGAGACCCAGTACTTC. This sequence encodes CSASPQETQYF.